What follows are 21 T cell receptor beta chains derived from one specimen sequenced in a study of T cells after yellow fever vaccination. Using its own MiXCR run on the 5' RACE reads, TCRdb lists one record per CDR3 protein. This sample has 200,000 to 300,000 distinct CDR3 sequences; over 10% occur once, and the top ten carry 0.45% to 0.65%. The sequences come from CD4+ T cells sorted from PBMCs, collected 45 days after the yellow fever booster vaccination. These receptors were obtained from a man aged 25-40 years who received the YFV17D yellow fever vaccine.

This clonotype was counted a few times. This chain links TRBV7-8 with TRBJ2-7; D perhaps matches TRBD2 (5 bases). Per the germline V gene, CDR1 is SGHVS and CDR2 is FQNEAQ. The CDR3 has 14 residues. V was trimmed by 3 bases and J by 3 bases, leaving 12 bases between them. This CDR3 is CASSFPGNSYEQYF. The CDR3 DNA reads TGTGCCAGCAGCTTCCCCGGGAACAGCTACGAGCAGTACTTC.

This clonotype was picked up a small number of times. The rearrangement uses TRBV3-1 and TRBJ2-7, with D possibly being TRBD1 (6 bases). The CDR3 runs 13 residues. V lost 0 bases to trimming and J lost 7 bases, with 10 bases between them. Looked up from germline, CDR1 is LGHDT and CDR2 is YNNKEL (reference sequence). DNA of the CDR3: TGTGCCAGCAGCCAAGATTGGCAGGGGGAGCAGTACTTC. Residues: CASSQDWQGEQYF.

The chain combines TRBV12-3 or TRBV12-4 with TRBJ2-3; 7 nucleotides match TRBD1. CDR3 length: 15 amino acids. V gave up 6 bases and J gave up 0 bases; unmatched junction bases: 6. CDR3 sequence: CASRAQGQSTDTQYF. DNA for the CDR3: TGTGCCAGCAGGGCCCAGGGACAGAGCACAGATACGCAGTATTTT.

This rearrangement joins TRBV12-3 or TRBV12-4 to TRBJ2-4; a possible D gene is TRBD2 (6 bases). The CDR3 runs to 16 residues. Trimming pared 4 bases from V and 9 bases from J, leaving 22 bases between. The CDR3 coding sequence is TGTGCCAGCAGTTACGACCCTAGTGGGGGGAATGTCATTCAGTACTTC. Its translation: CASSYDPSGGNVIQYF.

This rearrangement joins TRBV29-1 to TRBJ2-7, with 11 bases fitting TRBD1. This CDR3 is 15 amino acids long. Germline assignment: CDR1 SQVTM and CDR2 ANQGSEA. With V trimmed by 5 bases and J by 2 bases, 8 bases remained unmatched. CDR3 coding DNA: TGCAGCGTTCGTACCGGGACAGGGGGTACCTACGAGCAGTACTTC. It codes for CSVRTGTGGTYEQYF.

At least ten counts were recorded for this clonotype. A read error may produce the germline difference seen at one junction end. The chain joins TRBV15 to TRBJ2-7, with a possible D match to TRBD1 (6 bases). CDR1 and CDR2 (germline): LNHNV, YYDKDF (reference sequence). The CDR3 sequence is 12 residues long. The CDR3 here is CATSRDRGQLHF. CDR3 sequence (DNA): TGTGCCACCAGCAGAGATCGCGGACAGTTACACTTC.

In its sample, this clonotype was seen a few times. The J gene is TRBJ2-1, the V gene TRBV5-1; the D gene is possibly TRBD2 (6 bases). The V gene lost 0 bases and the J gene lost 10 bases, with 14 bases spanning the gap. This CDR3 is built from 14 residues. CDR1 and CDR2 from the germline V gene are SGHRS and YFSETQ. The CDR3 nucleotides read TGCGCCAGCAGCTTGGGAGGCGGGGAGAGGGAGCAGTTCTTC. This translates into CASSLGGGEREQFF.

V and J are TRBV20-1 and TRBJ2-5; tentative D call: TRBD2 (6 bases). Deletions cut 1 base from V and 4 bases from J, with 13 bases between. The germline CDR1 and CDR2 sequences are DFQATT and SNEGSKA (reference sequence). CDR3 length: 14 residues. The CDR3 reads CSARGGTGRETQYF. In nucleotides, the CDR3 is TGCAGTGCTAGAGGAGGGACTGGGAGAGAGACCCAGTACTTC.

The gene calls are TRBV10-3 and TRBJ2-7, with TRBD1 identical over 8 bases. The CDR3 consists of 14 residues. V trimming: 3 bases; J trimming: 7 bases; junction bases outside the gene matches: 8. Germline assignment: CDR1 ENHRY and CDR2 SYGVKD. The chain's CDR3 is CAISDGTGSSEQYF. DNA of the CDR3: TGTGCCATCAGTGACGGGACAGGTTCTAGTGAGCAGTACTTC.

This clonotype was seen only a few times. This chain links TRBV7-2 with TRBJ1-5, with 7 positions matching TRBD1. The CDR3 length is 15 residues. The trim removed 5 bases at V and 0 bases at J, leaving 4 bases unmatched. CDR1 is SGHTA, CDR2 FQGNSA, per germline. The CDR3 nucleotides read TGTGCCAGCAGCATAGGACAGGTTAGCAATCAGCCCCAGCATTTT. Protein product: CASSIGQVSNQPQHF.

The chain carries TRBV5-6 and TRBJ2-5; a possible D gene is TRBD2 (6 bases). The V gene lost 0 bases and the J gene lost 5 bases, with 11 bases spanning the gap. Per the germline V gene, CDR1 is SGHDT and CDR2 is YYEEEE. The CDR3 covers 14 residues. CDR3 amino acids: CASSLGASVETQYF. The CDR3 nucleotides are TGTGCCAGCAGCTTGGGGGCTAGCGTGGAGACCCAGTACTTC.

This clonotype was detected only a few times. The rearrangement links TRBV12-3 or TRBV12-4 to TRBJ1-2; maybe TRBD1 (5 bases). The CDR3 runs to 13 residues. V shed 9 bases and J shed 6 bases, with 17 bases lying between them. The CDR3 loop is CASTFARVDGYTF. CDR3 bases: TGTGCCAGTACCTTTGCCAGGGTAGATGGCTACACCTTC.

This clonotype was seen more than once but under ten times. The chain has TRBV9 and TRBJ2-3, with a tentative D call TRBD2 (6 bases). Germline V gives CDR1 SGDLS, CDR2 YYNGEE. Trimming took off 0 bases at V and 6 bases at J, with 20 bases between the two ends. The CDR3 totals 17 residues. The CDR3 sequence is CASSVGRGAPLADTQYF. The DNA of the CDR3 is TGTGCCAGCAGCGTAGGGCGAGGGGCTCCGCTAGCGGATACGCAGTATTTT.

This clonotype occurred a few times. This chain links TRBV7-8 with TRBJ2-3, with D possibly TRBD2 on 5 matching bases. The CDR3 has 12 residues. CDR1 is SGHVS, CDR2 FQNEAQ, per germline. V was clipped by 5 bases and J by 6 bases, with 9 bases between them. CDR3 region: CASSIKRDTQYF. Here the CDR3 DNA reads TGTGCCAGCAGCATAAAGCGGGATACGCAGTATTTT.

Only a few counts were recorded for this clonotype. The gene calls are TRBV6-2 or TRBV6-3 and TRBJ2-6; D might be TRBD1 (5 bases). In germline, CDR1 is MNHEY, CDR2 SVGEGT. This CDR3 contains 15 residues. Trimming pared 10 bases from V and 1 base from J, leaving 14 bases between. The CDR3 bases are TGTGCCACCGTGCCAAGGGGTTCTGGGGCCAACGTCCTGACTTTC. Its translation: CATVPRGSGANVLTF.

The chain combines TRBV20-1 with TRBJ1-5; perhaps TRBD1 as D (5 bases). Germline V CDR1 and CDR2: DFQATT, SNEGSKA (reference sequence). This CDR3 spans 14 amino acids. Trimming stripped 3 bases from V and 7 bases from J, with 16 bases between. The CDR3 bases are TGCAGTGCTAGTCCCCCGGGGCCTGGGCAGCCCCAGCATTTT. Translated, it gives CSASPPGPGQPQHF.

This clonotype was recorded a few times. The V and J genes are TRBV12-3 or TRBV12-4 and TRBJ2-2; 9 nucleotides agree with TRBD1. Trimming at V came to 5 bases and at J to 3 bases, leaving 4 bases not matched to a gene. The CDR3 contains 15 residues. CDR3 loop: CASSRTGAHTGELFF. The CDR3 DNA follows: TGTGCCAGCAGTAGGACAGGGGCGCACACCGGGGAGCTGTTTTTT.

This chain joins TRBV4-2 and TRBJ2-1; D assignment may be TRBD1 or TRBD2 (6 bases each). The CDR3 covers 15 residues. Germline V gives CDR1 LGHNA, CDR2 YNFKEQ. V was shortened by 2 bases and J by 8 bases, with 16 bases between the two germline ends. The CDR3 reads CASSQPLVGGDEQFF. The CDR3 bases are TGTGCCAGCAGCCAACCTCTAGTGGGGGGCGATGAGCAGTTCTTC.

This clonotype has a handful of counts. The rearrangement uses TRBV5-1 and TRBJ2-7; D is uncertain. V gave up 0 bases and J gave up 1 base, with 5 bases separating them. The germline V gene has CDR1 SGHRS and CDR2 YFSETQ. The CDR3 has 13 residues. The CDR3 DNA follows: TGCGCCAGCAGCTTGGACATTTCCTACGAGCAGTACTTC. It encodes CASSLDISYEQYF. Complete variable domain (other parts from reference TRBV5-1 and TRBJ2-7): KAGVTQTPRYLIKTRGQQVTLSCSPISGHRSVSWYQQTPGQGLQFLFEYFSETQRNKGNFPGRFSGRQFSNSRSEMNVSTLELGDSALYLCASSLDISYEQYFGPGTRLTVT.

The chain links TRBV6-1 to TRBJ1-4; the match to TRBD1 covers 7 bases. J was trimmed by 6 bases and V by 8 bases; bases with no gene match: 6. CDR1 and CDR2 from the germline V gene are MNHNS and SASEGT. The CDR3 has 13 residues. CDR3 in amino acids: CASGGGGDEKLFF. The CDR3 DNA follows: TGTGCCAGCGGGGGAGGGGGCGATGAAAAACTGTTTTTT.

This clonotype has only a few counts. The chain couples TRBV5-1 to TRBJ2-1; 11 bases line up with TRBD2. This CDR3 spans 16 amino acids. Trimming at V came to 7 bases and at J to 4 bases, leaving 10 bases not matched to a gene. The germline V gene encodes CDR1 SGHRS and CDR2 YFSETQ. As DNA, the CDR3 is TGCGCCAGCTACGTTAGTATAGCGGGAGGGTACAATGAGCAGTTCTTC. Translating it yields CASYVSIAGGYNEQFF.